The entry below gives a single TCR beta chain sequence along with its context. Its specificity is not known. Sequencing used immunoSEQ multiplex PCR; TCRdb keeps in-frame clones, though not all of them. The sample yields tens of thousands of clones, under 80% seen once. The entry originates in a study of OX40 agonist ivuxolimab in advanced cancers. Study-level information: Mean age about 60 years, range 23 to 79; around 80% male. The study, taken as a whole, reports: Expanded peripheral T cell antigen specificity was not determined. More expanded clones were found, on average, in CD8+ than in CD4+ T cells.

The sequence was collected from an adult with an advanced solid tumor such as melanoma, head and neck, liver or kidney cancer. The sample in question was CD4+ or CD8+ T cells sorted from blood, obtained in a trial of the OX40 agonist ivuxolimab.

The CDR3 region has the DNA TGTGCCAGCAGTGCAGAGAGCTCCTACAATGAGCAGTTCTTC. This sequence encodes CASSAESSYNEQFF. This chain links TRBV6-4 with TRBJ2-1; D unclear. The CDR3 has 14 residues. Trimming pared 4 bases from V and 0 bases from J, leaving 7 bases between. Germline CDR1 MRHNA, CDR2 SNTAGT.